These 29 T cell receptor beta chains were sequenced from one sample in a study of cytomegalovirus exposure and HLA in healthy donors. The PCR ran on 60 Vbeta and 13 Jbeta primers. The data were produced by immunoSEQ multiplex PCR, yet TCRdb's version contains in-frame clones alone and is incomplete. The data hold tens of thousands of clones, with roughly 78% observed a single time. The sample was PBMCs. The source is a male donor in good health and CMV-seropositive.

V is TRBV15 and J is TRBJ2-5, with D possibly being TRBD1 (6 bases). V lost 0 bases and J 5 bases, leaving 13 bases between the germline ends. Germline loops: CDR1 LNHNV, CDR2 YYDKDF (reference sequence). This CDR3 contains 15 residues. DNA for the CDR3: TGTGCCACCAGCAGAGAAACAGGGAAGGGTGAGACCCAGTACTTC. This translates into CATSRETGKGETQYF.

Only one count was recorded for this clone. The chain links TRBV27 to TRBJ1-2; D uncertain. This CDR3 is built from 15 residues. Between the trimmed V and J ends, which lost 5 bases and 4 bases, there was a span of 17 bases. Per germline, CDR1 MNHEY and CDR2 SMNVEV (reference sequence). The CDR3: CASSPGPKMLYGYTF. The CDR3 DNA is TGTGCCAGCAGTCCTGGCCCAAAGATGCTCTATGGCTACACCTTC.

The V and J genes are TRBV6-6 and TRBJ2-7, with TRBD2 as a possible D gene (7 bases). This CDR3 spans 15 amino acids. Looked up from germline, CDR1 is MNHNY and CDR2 is SVGAGI (reference sequence). With 2 bases removed from V and 0 bases from J, the gap between germline ends came to 11 bases. Written as DNA, the CDR3 is TGTGCCAGCAGTTACAGTGCGGGGGCCTCCTACGAGCAGTACTTC. Translated, it gives CASSYSAGASYEQYF.

This chain links TRBV5-4 with TRBJ2-1; tentatively, D is TRBD2 (5 bases). CDR1 is SGHNT and CDR2 is YYREEE in the germline V gene (reference sequence). The germline V and J ends were trimmed by 2 bases and 8 bases, with 8 bases remaining between them. This CDR3 region has 12 residues. The CDR3 spells CASSFSGYEQFF. For the CDR3, the DNA is TGTGCCAGCAGCTTCAGCGGCTATGAGCAGTTCTTC.

The chain employs TRBV7-2 and TRBJ2-5, with TRBD2 identical over 9 bases. With 6 bases clipped from V and 5 bases from J, the junction kept 10 bases outside the gene matches. The CDR3 covers 15 residues. Germline lookup yields CDR1 SGHTA and CDR2 FQGNSA. The CDR3 reads CASSSSGTSHETQYF. The CDR3 DNA reads as TGTGCCAGCAGTTCTTCCGGGACTAGCCACGAGACCCAGTACTTC.

This clone was observed a single time. V and J are TRBV28 and TRBJ2-7; D is perhaps TRBD1 (5 bases). Looked up from germline, CDR1 is MDHEN and CDR2 is SYDVKM. The CDR3 has 15 amino acids. With 5 bases removed from V and 5 bases from J, the gap between germline ends came to 19 bases. CDR3 protein: CASSPLDNLRHEQYF. Written as DNA, the CDR3 is TGTGCCAGCAGTCCTTTGGACAACCTAAGACACGAGCAGTACTTC.

This chain uses TRBV9 with TRBJ1-2; D remains ambiguous. Trimming stripped 0 bases from V and 5 bases from J, with 11 bases between. There are 14 residues in the CDR3. Germline loops: CDR1 SGDLS, CDR2 YYNGEE. CDR3 DNA: TGTGCCAGCAGCGTAGTTGATGGGAGTTATGGCTACACCTTC. Its translation: CASSVVDGSYGYTF.

This clone was detected only once. The V and J genes are TRBV5-6 and TRBJ2-7; 7 bases match TRBD2. Germline V gene lookup returns CDR1 SGHDT and CDR2 YYEEEE. The CDR3 is 16 residues long. V lost 0 bases to trimming and J lost 2 bases; unmatched junction nucleotides: 8. CDR3 loop: CASSLEAGTTPYEQYF. The CDR3, as DNA: TGTGCCAGCAGCTTGGAGGCAGGGACTACCCCCTACGAGCAGTACTTC.

For the CDR3, the DNA is TGCGCCAGCAGCCAAGAGGAGACAGGGATTTACGAGCAGTACTTC. Residues: CASSQEETGIYEQYF. This chain links TRBV4-1 with TRBJ2-7; 7 positions match TRBD1. J was trimmed by 4 bases and V by 0 bases; bases with no gene match: 6. This CDR3 is 15 amino acids long. Germline CDR1 MGHRA, CDR2 YSYEKL.

The V and J genes are TRBV7-9 and TRBJ1-1, with 7 bases aligning to TRBD1. CDR1 and CDR2 from the germline V gene are SEHNR and FQNEAQ (reference sequence). With 5 bases clipped from V and 7 bases from J, the junction kept 4 bases outside the gene matches. The CDR3 totals 12 residues. CDR3 in amino acids: CASSPQGREAFF. The CDR3 DNA is TGTGCCAGCAGCCCACAGGGGCGTGAAGCTTTCTTT.

The J gene is TRBJ1-2, the V gene TRBV27; 9 nucleotides match TRBD1. Trimming cost V 4 bases and J 5 bases; bases outside gene matches: 11. CDR1 and CDR2 (germline): MNHEY, SMNVEV (reference sequence). The CDR3 extends over 16 amino acids. The CDR3, as DNA: TGTGCCAGCAGTTCCCCGGGACAGGGTCGGTTTTATGGCTACACCTTC. Its translation is CASSSPGQGRFYGYTF.

The gene calls are TRBV28 and TRBJ1-2; D possibly corresponds to TRBD1 (5 bases). The V and J ends lost 2 bases and 8 bases respectively, with 15 bases between them. The CDR3 covers 14 residues. Germline lookup yields CDR1 MDHEN and CDR2 SYDVKM. Written as DNA, the CDR3 is TGTGCCAGCAGTTTAGGGGGGGGACTTCACGGCTACACCTTC. Translation: CASSLGGGLHGYTF.

The V and J genes are TRBV27 and TRBJ2-1; TRBD1 matches 9 bases. The V and J ends lost 6 bases and 7 bases, in that order; junction bases with no gene match: 13. Germline V CDR1 and CDR2: MNHEY, SMNVEV (reference sequence). The CDR3 is made up of 16 amino acids. CDR3 sequence (DNA): TGTGCCAGCAGGCACCCTTCCCGGGACAGGGAGAATGAGCAGTTCTTC. Translated, it gives CASRHPSRDRENEQFF.

The chain uses TRBV11-2 and TRBJ2-1; tentative D call: TRBD2 (6 bases). Per germline, CDR1 SGHAT and CDR2 FQNNGV. This CDR3 has 15 amino acids. V dropped 2 bases and J dropped 4 bases, with 12 bases sitting between them. Here the CDR3 DNA reads TGTGCCAGCAGCTTACGGGGGTTGGAGTACAATGAGCAGTTCTTC. Its protein is CASSLRGLEYNEQFF.

This chain uses TRBV4-1 with TRBJ2-3; 8 nucleotides line up with TRBD2. Germline assignment: CDR1 MGHRA and CDR2 YSYEKL. After removal of 0 bases from V and 6 bases from J, the junction contained 14 bases not matched to a gene. This CDR3 spans 18 amino acids. The chain's CDR3 is CASSQDPIGRGAVDTQYF. CDR3 coding DNA: TGCGCCAGCAGCCAAGATCCCATCGGGCGGGGGGCGGTCGATACGCAGTATTTT.

V is TRBV4-2 and J is TRBJ1-1, with a weak D call TRBD1 (5 bases). CDR1 and CDR2 from the germline V gene are LGHNA and YNFKEQ. CDR3 length: 15 residues. With 2 bases removed from V and 0 bases from J, the gap between germline ends came to 10 bases. The CDR3 sequence is CASSQLGQMNTEAFF. CDR3 in DNA: TGTGCCAGCAGCCAATTGGGGCAGATGAACACTGAAGCTTTCTTT.

This clone was recorded a few times. This chain links TRBV28 with TRBJ2-1; TRBD1 agrees at 7 bases. The CDR3 consists of 15 residues. Germline V gives CDR1 MDHEN, CDR2 SYDVKM. V lost 8 bases, J lost 7 bases, and 14 bases stayed unmatched. The chain's CDR3 is CASERGGTGGNEQFF. CDR3 coding DNA: TGTGCCAGCGAAAGAGGGGGCACGGGCGGGAATGAGCAGTTCTTC.

The rearrangement uses TRBV6-5 and TRBJ2-7; D gene uncertain. V gave up 2 bases and J gave up 7 bases, with 6 bases separating them. The CDR3 runs to 11 residues. The germline V gene encodes CDR1 MNHEY and CDR2 SVGAGI. CDR3 loop: CASSYPQEQYF. The CDR3 bases are TGTGCCAGCAGTTACCCCCAAGAGCAGTACTTC.

This chain uses TRBV13 with TRBJ2-3, with a weak D call TRBD1 (5 bases). In germline, CDR1 is PRHDT, CDR2 FYEKMQ (reference sequence). V lost 2 bases and J 2 bases, leaving 11 bases between the germline ends. The length of the CDR3 is 15 residues. The CDR3 spells CASSLLTESTDTQYF. The CDR3 DNA is TGTGCCAGCAGCTTACTGACAGAGTCCACAGATACGCAGTATTTT.

This chain connects TRBV5-1 to TRBJ2-7; tentatively, D is TRBD2 (6 bases). Germline lookup yields CDR1 SGHRS and CDR2 YFSETQ. The V gene lost 6 bases and the J gene lost 5 bases, with 18 bases spanning the gap. The CDR3 covers 14 residues. CDR3 sequence reads: CASTIPGGNDEQYF. In DNA form, the CDR3 reads TGCGCCAGCACCATCCCCGGGGGAAACGACGAGCAGTACTTC.

Remarks on this clone: Different DNA sequences within this sample yield the same CDR3. This chain uses TRBV28 with TRBJ1-1; D is undetermined. The germline V gene has CDR1 MDHEN and CDR2 SYDVKM. Between the trimmed V and J ends, which lost 3 bases and 4 bases, there was a span of 6 bases. This CDR3 contains 12 residues. The CDR3 DNA follows: TGTGCCAGCAGTTTTCCCAGCACTGAAGCTTTCTTT. Protein: CASSFPSTEAFF.

The rearrangement uses TRBV27 and TRBJ1-2; D is perhaps TRBD1 (6 bases). The germline CDR1 and CDR2 sequences are MNHEY and SMNVEV (reference sequence). Trimming shortened V by 2 bases and J by 3 bases, and 22 bases separated the two germline ends. CDR3 length: 18 residues. CDR3 sequence: CASSLDPRSTGLDYGYTF. CDR3 bases: TGTGCCAGCAGTTTAGACCCCCGCTCCACAGGGTTGGACTATGGCTACACCTTC.

The table lists this clone with a few counts. The chain is built from TRBV6-1 and TRBJ1-1; 10 bases agree with TRBD1. The CDR3 has 14 residues. V was pared by 4 bases and J by 4 bases, with 3 bases of the junction left unmatched. Germline V gene data show CDR1 as MNHNS and CDR2 as SASEGT. The CDR3 is CASSGDRGVTEAFF. CDR3 bases: TGTGCCAGCAGTGGGGACAGGGGCGTCACTGAAGCTTTCTTT.

The chain links TRBV7-7 to TRBJ2-1; D is unclear. Germline CDR1 reads SSHAT; CDR2 reads FNYEAQ (reference sequence). Trimming cost V 3 bases and J 4 bases, with 13 bases left between them. The CDR3 has 15 residues. The CDR3 bases are TGTGCCAGCAGCTTCGAGTTTTTCCCGTACAATGAGCAGTTCTTC. It translates to CASSFEFFPYNEQFF.

The table lists this clone with a few counts. The chain recombines TRBV11-3 with TRBJ1-1, with D perhaps matching TRBD1 (5 bases). The germline V gene encodes CDR1 SGHNT and CDR2 YENEEA. This CDR3 region has 13 residues. Between the trimmed V and J ends, which lost 5 bases and 6 bases, there was a span of 13 bases. The DNA of the CDR3 is TGTGCCAGCAGCCCGACCGACAGCGCTGAAGCTTTCTTT. The encoded protein is CASSPTDSAEAFF.

The gene calls are TRBV19 and TRBJ1-1; D is perhaps TRBD1 (6 bases). This CDR3 spans 14 amino acids. Trimming took 4 bases from V and 1 from J, leaving 10 bases between them. CDR1 is LNHDA and CDR2 is SQIVND in the germline V gene (reference sequence). The CDR3 is CASSNGTPNTEAFF. CDR3 nucleotide sequence: TGTGCCAGTAGTAACGGGACACCGAACACTGAAGCTTTCTTT.

This clone appeared a few times. The rearrangement joins TRBV2 to TRBJ1-1; a possible D gene is TRBD1 (5 bases). This CDR3 region has 14 residues. Germline V lookup: CDR1 SNHLY, CDR2 FYNNEI. V was cut by 2 bases and J by 4 bases, with 11 bases left in between. CDR3 sequence (DNA): TGTGCCAGCAGTGAATGGGGGGAAGGCACTGAAGCTTTCTTT. Protein: CASSEWGEGTEAFF.

This chain joins TRBV28 and TRBJ1-1, with a weak D call TRBD1 (6 bases). Germline values: CDR1 MDHEN, CDR2 SYDVKM. The CDR3 has 15 residues. V was clipped by 6 bases and J by 2 bases, with 16 bases between them. CDR3 amino acids: CASRLADRINTEAFF. The CDR3 nucleotides are TGTGCCAGCAGACTTGCCGACAGGATAAACACTGAAGCTTTCTTT.

This clone was picked up a small number of times. The V call is TRBV29-1, the J call TRBJ2-7; the match to TRBD1 covers 10 bases. V was clipped by 1 base and J by 3 bases; unmatched bases: 3. The CDR3 is made up of 14 amino acids. The germline V gene has CDR1 SQVTM and CDR2 ANQGSEA. The CDR3 region is CSVEGTGGFYEQYF. The CDR3 DNA reads TGCAGCGTTGAAGGGACAGGGGGATTCTACGAGCAGTACTTC.